The source of this TCR beta chain is a study of PD-L1 blockade in urothelial cancer. At the level of the study: Male sex and bladder-origin urothelial cancer were recorded for about 90% of the roughly 29 patients. General study results and limits: Pretreatment peripheral blood TCR clonality that fell below the median predicted better survival among the patients studied.

Profiled with immunoSEQ multiplex PCR; TCRdb holds only in-frame clones, not every one. Seen here are about 120,000 clones, roughly 83% observed once, and the top ten hold 2.4%. With regard to this clone: What it binds is not known.

Time point described: peripheral blood 6 weeks after treatment start. The number of samples from each patient was between 1 and 8, taken pretreatment and on-treatment. The germline V gene encodes CDR1 SGHAT and CDR2 FQNNGV. Unmatched junction bases numbered 6, after V lost 5 bases and J lost 5 bases. CDR3 size: 13 residues. Sequences were derived from PBMCs, sampled around atezolizumab (anti-PD-L1) treatment. The sequence derives from a middle-aged man with urothelial cancer. This sequence joins TRBV11-2 and TRBJ2-7, with 7 bases lining up with TRBD1. The CDR3 sequence is CASSQGVGNEQYF. The CDR3 region has the DNA TGTGCCAGCAGCCAGGGGGTGGGCAACGAGCAGTACTTC.